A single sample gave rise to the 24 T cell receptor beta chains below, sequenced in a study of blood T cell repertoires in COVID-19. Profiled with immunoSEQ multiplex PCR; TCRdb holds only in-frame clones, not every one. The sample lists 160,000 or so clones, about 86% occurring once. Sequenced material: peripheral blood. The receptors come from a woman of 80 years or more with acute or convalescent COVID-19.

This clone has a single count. CDR3 amino acids: CASSPGTGGGETQYF. The CDR3, as DNA: TGTGCCAGCTCACCTGGGACAGGGGGAGGAGAGACCCAGTACTTC. The V and J genes are TRBV18 and TRBJ2-5; 11 nucleotides match TRBD1. From germline, CDR1 is KGHSH and CDR2 LQKENI. The CDR3 covers 15 residues. Trimming took 3 bases from V and 4 from J; bases not matched to a gene: 4.

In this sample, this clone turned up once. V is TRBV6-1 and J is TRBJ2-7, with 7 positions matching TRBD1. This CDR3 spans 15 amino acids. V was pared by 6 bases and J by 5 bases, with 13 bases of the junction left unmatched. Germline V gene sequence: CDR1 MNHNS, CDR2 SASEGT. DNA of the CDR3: TGTGCCAGCAGGGAAAGGACAGGTTTTTTCCACGAGCAGTACTTC. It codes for CASRERTGFFHEQYF.

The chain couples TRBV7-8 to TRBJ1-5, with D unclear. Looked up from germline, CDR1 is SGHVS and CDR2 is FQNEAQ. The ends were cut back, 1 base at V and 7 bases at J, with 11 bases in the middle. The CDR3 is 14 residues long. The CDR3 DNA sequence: TGTGCCAGCAGCTTAGTGACGGGCGGGCAGCCCCAGCATTTT. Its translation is CASSLVTGGQPQHF.

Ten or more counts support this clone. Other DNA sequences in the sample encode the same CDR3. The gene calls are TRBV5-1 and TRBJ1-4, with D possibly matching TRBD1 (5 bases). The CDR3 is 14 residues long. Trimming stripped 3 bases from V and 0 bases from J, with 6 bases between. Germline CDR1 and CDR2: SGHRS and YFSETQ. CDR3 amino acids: CASSSGATNEKLFF. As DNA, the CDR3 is TGCGCCAGCAGCTCGGGGGCAACTAATGAAAAACTGTTTTTT.

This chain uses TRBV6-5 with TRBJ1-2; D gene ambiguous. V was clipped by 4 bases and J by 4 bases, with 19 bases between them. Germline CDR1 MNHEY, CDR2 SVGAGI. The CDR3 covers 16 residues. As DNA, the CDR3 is TGTGCCAGCAGTTTCATGACAATGTCACCATCCTATGGCTACACCTTC. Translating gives CASSFMTMSPSYGYTF.

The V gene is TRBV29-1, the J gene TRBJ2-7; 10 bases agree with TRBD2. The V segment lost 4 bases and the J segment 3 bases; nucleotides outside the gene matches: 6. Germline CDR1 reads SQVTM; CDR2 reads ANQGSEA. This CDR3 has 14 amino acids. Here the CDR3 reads CSVAWTSGYYEQYF. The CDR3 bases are TGCAGCGTTGCATGGACTAGCGGATACTACGAGCAGTACTTC.

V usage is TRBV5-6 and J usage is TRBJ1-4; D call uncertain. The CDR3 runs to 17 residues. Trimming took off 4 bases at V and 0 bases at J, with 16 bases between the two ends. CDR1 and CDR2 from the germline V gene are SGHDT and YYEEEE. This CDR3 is CASSARRPASTNEKLFF. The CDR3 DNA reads TGTGCCAGCAGCGCGAGGAGGCCAGCGTCAACTAATGAAAAACTGTTTTTT.

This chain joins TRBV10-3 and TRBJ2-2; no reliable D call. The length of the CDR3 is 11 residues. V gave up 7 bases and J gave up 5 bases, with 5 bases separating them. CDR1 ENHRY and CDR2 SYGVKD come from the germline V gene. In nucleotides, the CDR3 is TGTGCCATCAAGGAGACCGGGGAGCTGTTTTTT. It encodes CAIKETGELFF.

The CDR3 DNA reads TGCAGCGTTGATAGGGAGCCAGGGAGGGCAGAGACCCAGTACTTC. Residues: CSVDREPGRAETQYF. The rearrangement joins TRBV29-1 to TRBJ2-5, with 7 bases matching TRBD2. This CDR3 is built from 15 residues. The junction had 11 bases not matched to a gene; V was cut back by 3 bases and J by 4 bases. From germline, CDR1 is SQVTM and CDR2 ANQGSEA. The full variable domain, in which reference TRBV29-1 and TRBJ2-5 provide the parts outside the CDR3, is SAVISQKPSRDICQRGTSLTIQCQVDSQVTMMFWYRQQPGQSLTLIATANQGSEATYESGFVIDKFPISRPNLTFSTLTVSNMSPEDSSIYLCSVDREPGRAETQYFGPGTRLLVL.

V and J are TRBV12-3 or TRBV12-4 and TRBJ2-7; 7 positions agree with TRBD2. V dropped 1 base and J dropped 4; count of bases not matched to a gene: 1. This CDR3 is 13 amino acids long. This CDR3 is CASSLVGGYEQYF. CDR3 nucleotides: TGTGCCAGCAGTTTAGTGGGGGGGTACGAGCAGTACTTC.

DNA for the CDR3: TGTGCCAGTAGTTTCGGGGGAGGCGAGGAGACCCAGTACTTC. It translates to CASSFGGGEETQYF. The V and J genes are TRBV19 and TRBJ2-5, with D maybe TRBD2 (6 bases). The V and J ends lost 5 bases and 5 bases respectively, with 15 bases between them. The CDR3 is 14 amino acids. Germline CDR1 LNHDA, CDR2 SQIVND (reference sequence).

The CDR3 DNA reads TGTGCCAGCAGTGAAGGAGCCCCCACAGATACGCAGTATTTT. This sequence encodes CASSEGAPTDTQYF. The chain has TRBV6-1 and TRBJ2-3; D is unresolved. The V and J ends lost 1 base and 2 bases respectively, with 7 bases between them. Germline V gives CDR1 MNHNS, CDR2 SASEGT. The CDR3 totals 14 residues.

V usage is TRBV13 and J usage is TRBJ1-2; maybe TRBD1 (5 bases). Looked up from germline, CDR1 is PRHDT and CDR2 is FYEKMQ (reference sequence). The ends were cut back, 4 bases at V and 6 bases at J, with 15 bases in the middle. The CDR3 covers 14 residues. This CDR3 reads CASSYQGLRNGYTF. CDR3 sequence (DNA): TGTGCCAGCAGCTACCAGGGACTGAGGAATGGCTACACCTTC.

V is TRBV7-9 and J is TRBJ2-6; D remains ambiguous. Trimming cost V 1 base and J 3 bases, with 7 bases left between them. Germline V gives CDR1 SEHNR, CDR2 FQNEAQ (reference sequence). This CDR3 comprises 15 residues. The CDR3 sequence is CASSLVGSGANVLTF. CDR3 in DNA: TGTGCCAGCAGCTTAGTGGGCAGTGGGGCCAACGTCCTGACTTTC.

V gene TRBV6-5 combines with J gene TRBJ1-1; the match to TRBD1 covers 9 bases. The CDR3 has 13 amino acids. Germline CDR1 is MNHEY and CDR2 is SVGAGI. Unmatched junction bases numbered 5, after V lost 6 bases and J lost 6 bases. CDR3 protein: CASRPQGAPEAFF. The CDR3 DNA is TGTGCCAGCAGGCCACAGGGGGCCCCTGAAGCTTTCTTT.

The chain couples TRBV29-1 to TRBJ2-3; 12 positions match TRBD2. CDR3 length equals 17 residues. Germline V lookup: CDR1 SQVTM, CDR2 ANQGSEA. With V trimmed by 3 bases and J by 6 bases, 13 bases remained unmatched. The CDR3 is CSVDGLLAGGKRDTQYF. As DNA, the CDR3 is TGCAGCGTTGATGGGTTACTAGCGGGGGGTAAACGGGATACGCAGTATTTT.

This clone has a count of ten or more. CDR3: CASQPTAGTGGTEAFF. The CDR3 DNA reads TGTGCCAGTCAACCAACCGCCGGGACAGGGGGCACTGAAGCTTTCTTT. The chain couples TRBV27 to TRBJ1-1; 11 nucleotides match TRBD1. The J segment lost 4 bases and the V segment lost 9 bases, leaving 13 bases of the junction unmatched. Germline V lookup: CDR1 MNHEY, CDR2 SMNVEV (reference sequence). The CDR3 runs 16 residues.

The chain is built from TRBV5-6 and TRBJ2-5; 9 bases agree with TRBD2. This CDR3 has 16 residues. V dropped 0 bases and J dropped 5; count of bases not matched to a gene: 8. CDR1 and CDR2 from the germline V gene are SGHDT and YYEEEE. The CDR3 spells CASSLGLAEGWETQYF. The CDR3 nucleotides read TGTGCCAGCAGCTTGGGACTAGCGGAAGGGTGGGAGACCCAGTACTTC.

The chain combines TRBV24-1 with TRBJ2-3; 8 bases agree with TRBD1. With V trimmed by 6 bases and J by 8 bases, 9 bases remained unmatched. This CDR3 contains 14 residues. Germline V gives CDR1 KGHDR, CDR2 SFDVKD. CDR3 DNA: TGTGCCACCAGTTTGACAGGGGTGGTTAGTACGCAGTATTTT. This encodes CATSLTGVVSTQYF.

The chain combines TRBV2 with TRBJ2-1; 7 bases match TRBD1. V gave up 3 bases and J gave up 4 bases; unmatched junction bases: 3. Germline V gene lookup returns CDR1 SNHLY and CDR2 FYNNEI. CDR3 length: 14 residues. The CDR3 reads CASSDRTGYNEQFF. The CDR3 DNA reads TGTGCCAGCAGTGACCGGACAGGATACAATGAGCAGTTCTTC. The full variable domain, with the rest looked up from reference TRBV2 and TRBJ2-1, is EPEVTQTPSHQVTQMGQEVILRCVPISNHLYFYWYRQILGQKVEFLVSFYNNEISEKSEIFDDQFSVERPDGSNFTLKIRSTKLEDSAMYFCASSDRTGYNEQFFGPGTRLTVL.

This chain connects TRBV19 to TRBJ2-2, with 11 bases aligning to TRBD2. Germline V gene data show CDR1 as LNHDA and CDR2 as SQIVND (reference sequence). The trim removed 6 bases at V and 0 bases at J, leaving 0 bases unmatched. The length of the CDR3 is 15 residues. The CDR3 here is CASRGLAANTGELFF. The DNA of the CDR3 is TGTGCCAGTAGGGGACTAGCGGCGAACACCGGGGAGCTGTTTTTT.

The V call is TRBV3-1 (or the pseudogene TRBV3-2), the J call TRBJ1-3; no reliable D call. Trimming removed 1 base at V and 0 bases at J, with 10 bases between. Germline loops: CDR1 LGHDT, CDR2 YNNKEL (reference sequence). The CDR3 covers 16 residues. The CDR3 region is CASSQGGSLSGNTIYF. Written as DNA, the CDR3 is TGTGCCAGCAGCCAAGGCGGTTCCCTCTCTGGAAACACCATATATTTT.

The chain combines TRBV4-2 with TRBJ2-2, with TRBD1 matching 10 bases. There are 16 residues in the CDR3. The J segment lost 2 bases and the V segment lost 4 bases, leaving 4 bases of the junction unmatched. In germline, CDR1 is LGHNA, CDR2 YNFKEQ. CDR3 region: CASSRRTGGNTGELFF. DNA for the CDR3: TGTGCCAGCAGCCGCCGGACAGGGGGAAACACCGGGGAGCTGTTTTTT.

The CDR3 DNA is TGTGCCAGCAGCCAAGTGATTCGGGATGGCTACACCTTC. Its translation: CASSQVIRDGYTF. V gene TRBV3-1 (or the pseudogene TRBV3-2) combines with J gene TRBJ1-2; unclear D gene. The CDR3 is 13 residues long. Germline loops: CDR1 LGHDT, CDR2 YNNKEL (reference sequence). V lost 1 base to trimming and J lost 6 bases, with 9 bases between them.